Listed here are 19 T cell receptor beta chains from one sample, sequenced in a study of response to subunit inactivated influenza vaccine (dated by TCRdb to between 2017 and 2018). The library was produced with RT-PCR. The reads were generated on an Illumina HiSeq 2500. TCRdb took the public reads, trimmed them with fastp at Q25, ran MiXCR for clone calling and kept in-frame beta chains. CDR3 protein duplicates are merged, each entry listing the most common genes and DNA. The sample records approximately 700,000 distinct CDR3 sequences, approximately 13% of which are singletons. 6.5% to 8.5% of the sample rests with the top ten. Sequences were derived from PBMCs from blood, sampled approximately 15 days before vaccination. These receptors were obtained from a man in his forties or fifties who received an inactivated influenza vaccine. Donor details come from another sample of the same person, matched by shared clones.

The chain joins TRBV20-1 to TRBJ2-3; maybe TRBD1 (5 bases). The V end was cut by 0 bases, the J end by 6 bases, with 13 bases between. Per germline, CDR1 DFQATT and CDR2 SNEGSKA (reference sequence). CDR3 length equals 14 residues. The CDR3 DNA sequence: TGCAGTGCTAGAGATGCGACAGAAGCGGATACGCAGTATTTT. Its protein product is CSARDATEADTQYF.

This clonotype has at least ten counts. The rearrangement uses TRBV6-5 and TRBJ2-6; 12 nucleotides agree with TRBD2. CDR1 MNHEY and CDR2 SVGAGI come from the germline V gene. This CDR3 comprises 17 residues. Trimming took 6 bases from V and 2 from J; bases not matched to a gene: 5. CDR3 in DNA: TGTGCCAGCAGGTTGACTAGCGGGAGTGCTGGGGCCAACGTCCTGACTTTC. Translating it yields CASRLTSGSAGANVLTF.

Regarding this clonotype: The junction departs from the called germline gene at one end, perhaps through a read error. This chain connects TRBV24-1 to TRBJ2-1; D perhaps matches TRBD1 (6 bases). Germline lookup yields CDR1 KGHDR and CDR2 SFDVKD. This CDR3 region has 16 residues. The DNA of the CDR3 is TGTGCCACCAGTGGTCGGGGACAACGCTCCTACAATGAACAGTTCTTC. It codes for CATSGRGQRSYNEQFF.

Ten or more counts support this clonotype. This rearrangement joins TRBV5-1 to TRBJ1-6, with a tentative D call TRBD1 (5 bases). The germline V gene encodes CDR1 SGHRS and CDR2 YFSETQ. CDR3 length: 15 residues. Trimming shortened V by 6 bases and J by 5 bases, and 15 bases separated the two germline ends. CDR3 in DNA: TGCGCCAGCAACACCGGGACGGTAAATAATTCACCCCTCCACTTT. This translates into CASNTGTVNNSPLHF. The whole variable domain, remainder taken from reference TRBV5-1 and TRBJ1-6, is KAGVTQTPRYLIKTRGQQVTLSCSPISGHRSVSWYQQTPGQGLQFLFEYFSETQRNKGNFPGRFSGRQFSNSRSEMNVSTLELGDSALYLCASNTGTVNNSPLHFGNGTRLTVT.

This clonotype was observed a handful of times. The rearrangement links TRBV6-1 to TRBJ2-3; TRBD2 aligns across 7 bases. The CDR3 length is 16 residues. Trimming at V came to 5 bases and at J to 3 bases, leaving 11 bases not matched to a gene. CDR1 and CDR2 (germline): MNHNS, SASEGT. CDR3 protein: CASSMGGSGVTDTQYF. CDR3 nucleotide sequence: TGTGCCAGCAGTATGGGGGGGTCTGGGGTTACAGATACGCAGTATTTT.

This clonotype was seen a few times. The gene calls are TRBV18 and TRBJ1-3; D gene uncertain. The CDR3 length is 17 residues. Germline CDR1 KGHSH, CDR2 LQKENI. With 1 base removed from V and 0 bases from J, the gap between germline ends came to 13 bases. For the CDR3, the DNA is TGTGCCAGCTCACCACTAGAGAATTCCTACTCTGGAAACACCATATATTTT. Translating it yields CASSPLENSYSGNTIYF. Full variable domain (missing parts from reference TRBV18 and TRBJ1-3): NAGVMQNPRHLVRRRGQEARLRCSPMKGHSHVYWYRQLPEEGLKFMVYLQKENIIDESGMPKERFSAEFPKEGPSILRIQQVVRGDSAAYFCASSPLENSYSGNTIYFGEGSWLTVV.

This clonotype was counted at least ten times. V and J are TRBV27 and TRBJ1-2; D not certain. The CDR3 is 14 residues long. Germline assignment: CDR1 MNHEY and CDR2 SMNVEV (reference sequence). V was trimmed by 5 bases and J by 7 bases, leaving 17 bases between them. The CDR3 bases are TGTGCCAGCAGTCCTCAGATCAAGGGTACTGGCTACACCTTC. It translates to CASSPQIKGTGYTF.

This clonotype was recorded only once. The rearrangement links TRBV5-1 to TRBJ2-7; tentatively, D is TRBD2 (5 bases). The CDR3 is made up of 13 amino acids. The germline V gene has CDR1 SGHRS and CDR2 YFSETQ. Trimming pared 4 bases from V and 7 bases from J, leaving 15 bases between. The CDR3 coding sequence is TGCGCCAGCAGCCCAAGGGAGAGGGAAGAGCAGTACTTC. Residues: CASSPREREEQYF.

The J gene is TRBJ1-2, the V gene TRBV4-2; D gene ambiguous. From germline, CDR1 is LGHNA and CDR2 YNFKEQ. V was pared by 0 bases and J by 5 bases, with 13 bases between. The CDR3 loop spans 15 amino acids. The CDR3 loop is CASSQDPADAYGYTF. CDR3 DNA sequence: TGTGCCAGCAGCCAAGATCCAGCTGACGCGTATGGCTACACCTTC.

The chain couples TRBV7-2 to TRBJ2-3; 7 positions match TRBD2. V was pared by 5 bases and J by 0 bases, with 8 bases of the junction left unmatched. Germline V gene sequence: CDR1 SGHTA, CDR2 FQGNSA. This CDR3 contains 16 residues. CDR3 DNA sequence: TGTGCCAGCAGCACTAGCGCGAGAACTAGCACAGATACGCAGTATTTT. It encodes CASSTSARTSTDTQYF. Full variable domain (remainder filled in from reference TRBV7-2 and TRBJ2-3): GAGVSQSPSNKVTEKGKDVELRCDPISGHTALYWYRQSLGQGLEFLIYFQGNSAPDKSGLPSDRFSAERTGGSVSTLTIQRTQQEDSAVYLCASSTSARTSTDTQYFGPGTRLTVL.

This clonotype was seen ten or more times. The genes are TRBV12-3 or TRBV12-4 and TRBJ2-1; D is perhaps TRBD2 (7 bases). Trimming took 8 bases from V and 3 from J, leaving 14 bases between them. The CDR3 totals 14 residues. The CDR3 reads CASHRGGGYNEQFF. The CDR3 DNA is TGTGCCAGCCACAGAGGGGGGGGCTACAATGAGCAGTTCTTC.

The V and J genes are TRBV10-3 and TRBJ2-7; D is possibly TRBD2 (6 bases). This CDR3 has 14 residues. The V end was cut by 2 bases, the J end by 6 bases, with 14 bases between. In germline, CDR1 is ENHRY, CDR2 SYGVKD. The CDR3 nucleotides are TGTGCCATCAGTGAGGTGTTGGGGGGTGGCGAGCAGTACTTC. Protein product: CAISEVLGGGEQYF.

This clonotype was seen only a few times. Here the CDR3 DNA reads TGTGCCAGCTCGCTAGGGAGAGTTGGAGAGACCCAGTACTTC. This encodes CASSLGRVGETQYF. This rearrangement joins TRBV18 to TRBJ2-5, with D possibly being TRBD2 (5 bases). This CDR3 region has 14 residues. V lost 6 bases and J 4 bases, leaving 15 bases between the germline ends. Germline V gene lookup returns CDR1 KGHSH and CDR2 LQKENI.

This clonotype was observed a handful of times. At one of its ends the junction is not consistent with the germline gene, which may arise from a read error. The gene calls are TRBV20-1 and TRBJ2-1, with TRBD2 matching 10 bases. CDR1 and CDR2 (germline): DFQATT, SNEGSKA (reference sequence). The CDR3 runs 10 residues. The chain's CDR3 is CSAIELAGAF. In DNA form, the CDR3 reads TGCAGTGCTATTGAGCTAGCGGGAGCCTTC.

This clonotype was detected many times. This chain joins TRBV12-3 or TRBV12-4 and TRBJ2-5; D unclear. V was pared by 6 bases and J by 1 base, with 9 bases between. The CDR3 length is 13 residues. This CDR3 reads CASSLIIQETQYF. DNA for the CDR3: TGTGCCAGCAGCCTGATAATCCAAGAGACCCAGTACTTC.

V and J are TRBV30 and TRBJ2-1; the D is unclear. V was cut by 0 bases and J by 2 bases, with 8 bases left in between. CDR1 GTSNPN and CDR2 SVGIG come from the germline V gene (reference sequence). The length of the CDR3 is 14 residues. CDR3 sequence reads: CAWSVKATYNEQFF. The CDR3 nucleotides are TGTGCCTGGAGTGTAAAAGCAACCTACAATGAGCAGTTCTTC.

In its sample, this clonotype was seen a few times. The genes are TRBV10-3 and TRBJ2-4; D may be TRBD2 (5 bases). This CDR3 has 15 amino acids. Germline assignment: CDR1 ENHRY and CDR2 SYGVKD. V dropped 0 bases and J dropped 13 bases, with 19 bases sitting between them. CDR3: CAISESRADVAEQYF. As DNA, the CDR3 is TGTGCCATCAGTGAGTCGCGAGCGGATGTGGCAGAACAGTACTTC.

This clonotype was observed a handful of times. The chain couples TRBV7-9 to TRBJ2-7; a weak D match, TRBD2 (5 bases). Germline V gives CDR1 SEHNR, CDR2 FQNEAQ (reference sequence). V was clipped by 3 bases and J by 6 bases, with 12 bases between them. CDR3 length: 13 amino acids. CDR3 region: CASSFVPSPEQYF. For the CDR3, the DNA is TGTGCCAGCAGCTTCGTCCCTAGCCCCGAGCAGTACTTC. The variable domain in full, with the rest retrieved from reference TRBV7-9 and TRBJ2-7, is DTGVSQNPRHKITKRGQNVTFRCDPISEHNRLYWYRQTLGQGPEFLTYFQNEAQLEKSRLLSDRFSAERPKGSFSTLEIQRTEQGDSAMYLCASSFVPSPEQYFGPGTRLTVT.

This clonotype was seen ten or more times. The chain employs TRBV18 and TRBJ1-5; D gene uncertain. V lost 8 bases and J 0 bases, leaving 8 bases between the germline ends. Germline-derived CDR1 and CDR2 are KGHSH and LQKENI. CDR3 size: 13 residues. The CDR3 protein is CASSPYSNQPQHF. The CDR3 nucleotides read TGTGCCAGCAGCCCTTATAGCAATCAGCCCCAGCATTTT.